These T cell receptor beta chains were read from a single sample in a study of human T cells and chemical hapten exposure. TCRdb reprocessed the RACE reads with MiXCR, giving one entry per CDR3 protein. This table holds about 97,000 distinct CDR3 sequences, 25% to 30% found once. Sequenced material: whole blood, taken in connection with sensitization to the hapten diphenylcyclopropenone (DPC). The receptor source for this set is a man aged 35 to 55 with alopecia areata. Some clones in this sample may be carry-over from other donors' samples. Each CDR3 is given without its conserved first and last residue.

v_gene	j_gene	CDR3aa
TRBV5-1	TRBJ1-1	ASSYERGSGSEAF
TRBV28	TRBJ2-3	ASSLIGTHLRGTQY
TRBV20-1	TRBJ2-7	SAPGTSGGSSYEQY
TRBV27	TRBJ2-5	ASSLRMRQGHRETQY
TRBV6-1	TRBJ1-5	ASSAGTGSNQPQH
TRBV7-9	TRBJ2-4	ASSLVGGAKNIQY
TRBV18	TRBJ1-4	ASRQGASREKLF
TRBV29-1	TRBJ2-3	SVVSGTDTQY
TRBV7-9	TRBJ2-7	ASSPDATYEQY
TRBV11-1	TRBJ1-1	ASSSWGEAF
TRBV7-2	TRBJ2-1	ASSLALGHYNEQF
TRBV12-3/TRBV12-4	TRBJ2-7	ASSLGGGGRLYEQY
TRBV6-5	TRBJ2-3	ASSPPGNTDTQY
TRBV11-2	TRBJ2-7	ASSLVGQSYEQY
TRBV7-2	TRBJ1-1	ASSLASTGITEAF
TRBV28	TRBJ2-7	ASSAASYEQY
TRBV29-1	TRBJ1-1	SVQPPEGATEAF
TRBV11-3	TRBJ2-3	ASSLEHGLYTQY
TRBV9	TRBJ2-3	ASSARQFTDTQY
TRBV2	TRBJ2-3	ATSGRSIDTQY
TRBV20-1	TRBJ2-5	SATIAGIETQY
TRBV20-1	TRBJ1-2	SAREFTGTGAYGDT
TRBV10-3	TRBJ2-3	ATFFGESSTDTQY
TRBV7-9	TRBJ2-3	ASSLTSGVRTDTQY
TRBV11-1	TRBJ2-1	ASSFPPPGQF
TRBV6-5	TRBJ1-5	ASSTGTGIQPQH
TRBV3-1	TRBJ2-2	ASSRGMDTGELF
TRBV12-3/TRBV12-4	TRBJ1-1	ASSLSTLRTEAF
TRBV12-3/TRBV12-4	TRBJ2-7	ASSSEGQGRYEQY
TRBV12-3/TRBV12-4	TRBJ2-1	ASSLSPIEDEQF
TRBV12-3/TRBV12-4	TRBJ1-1	ASSMTGGTEAF
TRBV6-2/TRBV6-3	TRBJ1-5	ASSYLVTDTISNQPQH
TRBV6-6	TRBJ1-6	ASSYFLTGGNSPLH
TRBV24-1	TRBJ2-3	ATREPSTDTQY
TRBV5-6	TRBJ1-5	ASSQNVRGQPQH
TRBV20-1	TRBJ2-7	SASDQGRGPYEQY
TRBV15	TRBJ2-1	ATSTPGLAGVNEQF
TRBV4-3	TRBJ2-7	ASSPIAGDYEQY
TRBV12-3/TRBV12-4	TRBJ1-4	ASSPPLGGPNEKLF
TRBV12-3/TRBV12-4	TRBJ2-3	ASSWGADTQY
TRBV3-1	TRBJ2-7	ASSLPGGFEQY
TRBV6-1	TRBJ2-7	ASSRQGYYEQY
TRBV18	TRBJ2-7	ASSPTSGITYEQY
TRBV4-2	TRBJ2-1	ASREAGNNEQF
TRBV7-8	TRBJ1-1	ASSLAPKSSTEAF
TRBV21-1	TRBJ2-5	ASSREDSDGTQY